This entry describes one TCR beta chain. The sample comes from a study of shared clonotypes between healthy human individuals. The germline V gene encodes CDR1 SNHLY and CDR2 FYNNEI. Trimming took 8 bases from V and 6 from J; bases not matched to a gene: 13. The CDR3 has 15 amino acids. The assay was carried out at the deep level. The repertoire was sequenced with immunoSEQ multiplex PCR; TCRdb's copy has only in-frame clones and lacks some. The repertoire has 490,000 or so clones, 70% to 80% of them found once; the top ten carry 10% to 15%. The material sequenced was PBMCs. The V call is TRBV2, the J call TRBJ2-1; 7 positions match TRBD2. The receptor comes from a middle-aged woman in good health. Some clones in this sample may be carry-over from other donors' samples. CDR3 in DNA: TGTGCCAGCGCCAGAGAGGCGGGAGCTCCCAATGAGCAGTTCTTC. Amino acid sequence: CASAREAGAPNEQFF.